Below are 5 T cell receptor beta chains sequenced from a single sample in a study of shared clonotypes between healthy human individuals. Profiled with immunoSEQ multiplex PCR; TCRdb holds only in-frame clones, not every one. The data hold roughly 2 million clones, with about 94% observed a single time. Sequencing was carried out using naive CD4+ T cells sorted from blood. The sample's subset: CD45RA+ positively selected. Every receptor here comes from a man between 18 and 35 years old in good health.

CDR3 coding DNA: TGTGCCAGCAGCGTTCCCGGGGGCACTGAAGCTTTCTTT. It specifies CASSVPGGTEAFF. This chain connects TRBV9 to TRBJ1-1; tentative D call: TRBD1 (5 bases). Trimming took off 2 bases at V and 4 bases at J, with 9 bases between the two ends. Germline CDR1 is SGDLS and CDR2 is YYNGEE. The CDR3 length is 13 residues.

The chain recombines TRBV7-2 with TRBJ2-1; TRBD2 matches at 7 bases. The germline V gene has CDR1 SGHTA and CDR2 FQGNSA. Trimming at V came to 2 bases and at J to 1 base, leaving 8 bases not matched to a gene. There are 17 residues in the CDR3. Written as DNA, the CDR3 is TGTGCCAGCAGCTTATCGCTAGCGGTAACTTCCTACAATGAGCAGTTCTTC. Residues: CASSLSLAVTSYNEQFF.

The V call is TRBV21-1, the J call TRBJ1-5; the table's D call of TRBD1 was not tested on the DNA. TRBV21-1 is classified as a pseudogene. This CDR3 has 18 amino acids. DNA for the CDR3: TGTGCCAGCAGCAAACCGGACAGGGGGCAGGGTAGCAATCAGCCCCAGCATTTT. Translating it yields CASSKPDRGQGSNQPQHF.

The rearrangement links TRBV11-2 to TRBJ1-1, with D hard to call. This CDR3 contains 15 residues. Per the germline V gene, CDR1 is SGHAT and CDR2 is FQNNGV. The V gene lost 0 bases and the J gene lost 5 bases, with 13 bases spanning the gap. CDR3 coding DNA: TGTGCCAGCAGCTTAGATAACGGGCAGTGGACTGAAGCTTTCTTT. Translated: CASSLDNGQWTEAFF.

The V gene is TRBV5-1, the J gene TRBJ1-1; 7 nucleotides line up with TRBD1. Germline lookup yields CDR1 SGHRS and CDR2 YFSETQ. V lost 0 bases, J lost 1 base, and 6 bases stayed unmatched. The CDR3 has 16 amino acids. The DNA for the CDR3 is TGCGCCAGCAGCTTGGGAAGGGGGCGGGAGAACACTGAAGCTTTCTTT. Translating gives CASSLGRGRENTEAFF.